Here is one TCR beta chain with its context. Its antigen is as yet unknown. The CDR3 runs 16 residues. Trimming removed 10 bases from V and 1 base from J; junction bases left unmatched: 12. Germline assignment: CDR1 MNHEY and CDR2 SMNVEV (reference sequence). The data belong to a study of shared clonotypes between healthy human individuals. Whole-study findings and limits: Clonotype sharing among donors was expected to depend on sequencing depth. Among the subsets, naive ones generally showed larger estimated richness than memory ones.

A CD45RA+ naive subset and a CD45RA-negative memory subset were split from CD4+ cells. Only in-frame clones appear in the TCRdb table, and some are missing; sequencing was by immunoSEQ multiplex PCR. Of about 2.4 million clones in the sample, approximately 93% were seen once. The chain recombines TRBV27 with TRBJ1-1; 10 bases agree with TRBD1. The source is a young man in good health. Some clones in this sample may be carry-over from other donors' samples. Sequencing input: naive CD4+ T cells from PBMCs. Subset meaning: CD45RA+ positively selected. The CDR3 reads CAITKGGQGRNTEAFF. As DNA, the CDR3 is TGTGCCATCACAAAAGGGGGACAGGGGAGGAACACTGAAGCTTTCTTT.